This T cell receptor beta chain comes out of a study of T cells in Graves' hyperthyroidism and ophthalmopathy. Study-level results: Most thyroid clonotypes that were expanded above 0.001 also turned up in blood.

Stability of Graves' hyperthyroidism was defined as absent ophthalmopathy progression within 18 months. CDR3 length equals 13 residues. Per the germline V gene, CDR1 is SEHNR and CDR2 is FQNEAQ (reference sequence). Amplification targeted TCR beta CDR3 regions from RNA transcripts. An initial round of RT-PCR targeting the TCR CDR3 relied on the HTBI primer set. In TCRdb, the multiplex PCR reads were re-called with MiXCR into one record per CDR3 protein. There are roughly 300,000 distinct CDR3 sequences in the sample; about 20% occur only once, and 45% to 50% lies in the top ten. Many counts were recorded for this clonotype. Its antigen is unknown.

The J gene is TRBJ2-7, the V gene TRBV7-9; a weak D match, TRBD2 (6 bases). The clonotype originates from a woman aged 50 to 60 with Graves' hyperthyroidism. The sample consisted of blood. The CDR3 sequence: CAIRRLEGYEQYF. The CDR3 coding sequence is TGTGCTATTCGCAGGTTGGAGGGCTACGAGCAGTACTTC.